This entry lists 29 T cell receptor beta chains sequenced from one sample in a study of blood T cell repertoires in COVID-19. This table comes from immunoSEQ multiplex PCR, and its TCRdb copy is limited to in-frame clones, with some not included. The sample contains over 200,000 clones, 88% of which appear only once. What was sequenced was peripheral blood. The source of these receptors is a woman aged 25-40 years with acute or convalescent COVID-19.

The chain joins TRBV30 to TRBJ1-6, with D possibly matching TRBD1 (5 bases). CDR1 and CDR2 from the germline V gene are GTSNPN and SVGIG (reference sequence). This CDR3 region has 16 residues. V was pared by 3 bases and J by 0 bases, with 12 bases between. The CDR3 bases are TGTGCCTGGAGACTGACAGAACTCTCCTATAATTCACCCCTCCACTTT. Translating gives CAWRLTELSYNSPLHF.

This clone was counted a few times. The rearrangement joins TRBV6-1 to TRBJ2-2, with 9 bases matching TRBD2. Germline assignment: CDR1 MNHNS and CDR2 SASEGT. V lost 6 bases to trimming and J lost 1 base; unmatched junction nucleotides: 3. This CDR3 region has 15 residues. CDR3 in DNA: TGTGCCAGCAGCCTTAGCGGGGGGAACACCGGGGAGCTGTTTTTT. Translated: CASSLSGGNTGELFF.

V usage is TRBV24-1 and J usage is TRBJ2-1; 7 bases agree with TRBD1. V lost 4 bases, J lost 8 bases, and 16 bases stayed unmatched. The CDR3 loop spans 17 amino acids. From germline, CDR1 is KGHDR and CDR2 SFDVKD. The chain's CDR3 is CATSDRHRDRKRDEQFF. For the CDR3, the DNA is TGTGCCACCAGTGACCGACACCGGGACAGAAAGCGAGATGAGCAGTTCTTC.

As DNA, the CDR3 is TGTGCCAGCAGCTTAACCGGGACAGGGGTCAATGAGCAGTTCTTC. This gives the protein CASSLTGTGVNEQFF. The gene calls are TRBV5-6 and TRBJ2-1; 10 bases are a match to TRBD1. The germline gives CDR1 SGHDT, CDR2 YYEEEE. V dropped 2 bases and J dropped 6; count of bases not matched to a gene: 5. This CDR3 comprises 15 residues.

The chain has TRBV4-3 and TRBJ2-1; D perhaps matches TRBD1 (5 bases). This CDR3 is built from 14 residues. V dropped 1 base and J dropped 8 bases, with 12 bases sitting between them. Germline-derived CDR1 and CDR2 are LGHNA and YSLEER. CDR3 region: CASSQGQGWDEQFF. The CDR3 bases are TGCGCCAGCAGCCAAGGGCAGGGCTGGGATGAGCAGTTCTTC.

The CDR3 nucleotides read TGCGCCAGCAGCTTGGCCCCCCATCCGGCGGATGAGCAGTTCTTC. It is translated as CASSLAPHPADEQFF. The V gene is TRBV5-1, the J gene TRBJ2-1; D gene uncertain. This CDR3 is built from 15 residues. CDR1 is SGHRS and CDR2 is YFSETQ in the germline V gene. Trimming took off 0 bases at V and 8 bases at J, with 15 bases between the two ends. Full variable domain (rest looked up from reference TRBV5-1 and TRBJ2-1): KAGVTQTPRYLIKTRGQQVTLSCSPISGHRSVSWYQQTPGQGLQFLFEYFSETQRNKGNFPGRFSGRQFSNSRSEMNVSTLELGDSALYLCASSLAPHPADEQFFGPGTRLTVL.

The V gene is TRBV5-6, the J gene TRBJ2-3; no clear D gene. This CDR3 comprises 15 residues. V lost 2 bases, J lost 1 base, and 11 bases lay in between. Germline CDR1 SGHDT, CDR2 YYEEEE. As DNA, the CDR3 is TGTGCCAGCAGCTTTATCCGGGTTCGCACAGATACGCAGTATTTT. Residues: CASSFIRVRTDTQYF.

V usage is TRBV7-3 and J usage is TRBJ2-5; 8 bases fit TRBD2. The trim removed 2 bases at V and 4 bases at J, leaving 6 bases unmatched. CDR1 is SGHTA, CDR2 FQGTGA, per germline. The CDR3 is made up of 15 amino acids. Here the CDR3 reads CASSLSGLVGETQYF. CDR3 coding DNA: TGTGCCAGCAGCTTATCGGGACTAGTGGGAGAGACCCAGTACTTC.

This chain links TRBV19 with TRBJ2-7, with D possibly matching TRBD2 (5 bases). The CDR3 has 15 amino acids. Germline V gene sequence: CDR1 LNHDA, CDR2 SQIVND (reference sequence). V dropped 5 bases and J dropped 3 bases, with 17 bases sitting between them. This chain's CDR3 is CASSLRAGIGYEQYF. CDR3 nucleotides: TGTGCCAGTAGTTTAAGGGCCGGGATAGGCTACGAGCAGTACTTC.

The chain carries TRBV7-2 and TRBJ2-2, with unresolved D. V gave up 2 bases and J gave up 3 bases, with 13 bases separating them. The germline V gene encodes CDR1 SGHTA and CDR2 FQGNSA. The CDR3 runs 16 residues. DNA of the CDR3: TGTGCCAGCAGCTTATACTCCGATACTTACACCGGGGAGCTGTTTTTT. Its translation is CASSLYSDTYTGELFF.

The rearrangement joins TRBV11-2 to TRBJ2-1; 9 bases line up with TRBD2. Germline V gives CDR1 SGHAT, CDR2 FQNNGV. Trimming took 3 bases from V and 9 from J; bases not matched to a gene: 6. CDR3 size: 14 residues. The CDR3: CASSFRGRATEQFF. In DNA, the CDR3 is TGTGCCAGCAGCTTTCGCGGGAGGGCCACTGAGCAGTTCTTC. The full variable domain, its missing parts supplied by reference TRBV11-2 and TRBJ2-1, is EAGVAQSPRYKIIEKRQSVAFWCNPISGHATLYWYQQILGQGPKLLIQFQNNGVVDDSQLPKDRFSAERLKGVDSTLKIQPAKLEDSAVYLCASSFRGRATEQFFGPGTRLTVL.

Comment on this clone: A junction boundary mismatches the germline segment, possibly from a read error. V is TRBV20-1 and J is TRBJ1-1, with D uncertain. CDR1 is DFQATT and CDR2 is SNEGSKA in the germline V gene (reference sequence). The CDR3 consists of 11 residues. CDR3 residues: CSARGVTEAFF. In nucleotides, the CDR3 is TGCAGTGCGAGAGGAGTCACTGAAGCTTTCTTT.

The chain recombines TRBV27 with TRBJ2-7, with 9 bases matching TRBD2. V trimming: 2 bases; J trimming: 6 bases; junction bases outside the gene matches: 11. Per the germline V gene, CDR1 is MNHEY and CDR2 is SMNVEV (reference sequence). This CDR3 is 16 amino acids long. CDR3 region: CASSLLAGLGIGEQYF. CDR3 nucleotide sequence: TGTGCCAGCAGTTTACTAGCGGGACTCGGAATAGGCGAGCAGTACTTC.

The chain is built from TRBV19 and TRBJ1-3; D unresolved. This CDR3 contains 12 residues. Trimming pared 10 bases from V and 0 bases from J, leaving 7 bases between. Germline V gives CDR1 LNHDA, CDR2 SQIVND (reference sequence). The CDR3 reads CAIQSSGNTIYF. CDR3 sequence (DNA): TGTGCCATACAAAGCTCTGGAAACACCATATATTTT.

The chain uses TRBV10-3 and TRBJ2-7; tentatively, D is TRBD2 (6 bases). The CDR3 loop spans 17 amino acids. Germline V gene sequence: CDR1 ENHRY, CDR2 SYGVKD. The germline V and J ends were trimmed by 2 bases and 3 bases, with 20 bases remaining between them. CDR3 coding DNA: TGTGCCATCAGTGAGGGGGTAGCGGAAGAAGGGAACTACGAGCAGTACTTC. Protein product: CAISEGVAEEGNYEQYF.

This chain joins TRBV10-3 and TRBJ2-1, with a possible D match to TRBD2 (6 bases). The CDR3 runs to 13 residues. From germline, CDR1 is ENHRY and CDR2 SYGVKD. Trimming removed 7 bases at V and 3 bases at J, with 10 bases between. The CDR3 DNA follows: TGTGCCATCAAACGGGGGATCTACAATGAGCAGTTCTTC. Translating gives CAIKRGIYNEQFF.

The chain joins TRBV15 to TRBJ2-1; D ambiguous. The V and J ends lost 0 bases and 0 bases respectively, with 9 bases between them. Per germline, CDR1 LNHNV and CDR2 YYDKDF (reference sequence). The CDR3 length is 16 residues. Written as DNA, the CDR3 is TGTGCCACCAGCAGAGATTTACTTCGCTCCTACAATGAGCAGTTCTTC. Translating it yields CATSRDLLRSYNEQFF. Using reference TRBV15 and TRBJ2-1 for the parts outside the CDR3, the full variable domain is DAMVIQNPRYQVTQFGKPVTLSCSQTLNHNVMYWYQQKSSQAPKLLFHYYDKDFNNEADTPDNFQSRRPNTSFCFLDIRSPGLGDTAMYLCATSRDLLRSYNEQFFGPGTRLTVL.

This clone has just one count. The J gene is TRBJ2-1, the V gene TRBV4-3; the D gene is possibly TRBD2 (5 bases). The CDR3 runs to 15 residues. V was shortened by 0 bases and J by 8 bases, with 14 bases between the two germline ends. Germline-derived CDR1 and CDR2 are LGHNA and YSLEER. CDR3 loop: CASSQEVGTGYEQFF. The CDR3 nucleotides are TGCGCCAGCAGCCAAGAAGTGGGAACGGGATATGAGCAGTTCTTC.

This clone was seen only once. The chain carries TRBV5-6 and TRBJ2-5; TRBD2 is a possible D gene (5 bases). The V end was cut by 6 bases, the J end by 7 bases, with 19 bases between. Germline V lookup: CDR1 SGHDT, CDR2 YYEEEE. This CDR3 region has 14 residues. CDR3 DNA sequence: TGTGCCAGCACCACGGGAACGGGGATCGGGACCCAGTACTTC. It is translated as CASTTGTGIGTQYF.

The rearrangement links TRBV6-5 to TRBJ1-6, with D possibly TRBD1 on 5 matching bases. V was cut by 6 bases and J by 4 bases, with 10 bases left in between. In germline, CDR1 is MNHEY, CDR2 SVGAGI. The CDR3 runs to 14 residues. As DNA, the CDR3 is TGTGCCAGCAGCCCAACAGGTTATAATTCACCCCTCCACTTT. This sequence encodes CASSPTGYNSPLHF.

J is TRBJ2-2 and V is TRBV6-2 or TRBV6-3; 10 nucleotides match TRBD2. CDR1 is MNHEY, CDR2 SVGEGT, per germline. J was trimmed by 6 bases and V by 5 bases; bases with no gene match: 21. The length of the CDR3 is 20 residues. The CDR3 loop is CASSVIGLAGVVSFPGELFF. CDR3 coding DNA: TGTGCCAGCAGTGTGATTGGGCTAGCGGGAGTGGTCTCATTTCCCGGGGAGCTGTTTTTT.

The chain carries TRBV3-1 (or the pseudogene TRBV3-2) and TRBJ1-6; the match to TRBD1 covers 8 bases. This CDR3 has 18 amino acids. Unmatched junction bases numbered 12, after V lost 6 bases and J lost 2 bases. Germline CDR1 is LGHDT and CDR2 is YNNKEL (reference sequence). The CDR3 reads CASRNLLQGEAYNSPLHF. CDR3 DNA sequence: TGTGCCAGCAGAAACCTACTACAGGGGGAGGCCTATAATTCACCCCTCCACTTT.

The chain uses TRBV24-1 and TRBJ2-5, with a possible D match to TRBD1 (6 bases). There are 14 residues in the CDR3. The V and J ends lost 3 bases and 2 bases respectively, with 9 bases between them. CDR1 and CDR2 from the germline V gene are KGHDR and SFDVKD. The CDR3 nucleotides are TGTGCCACCAGTGATACCGGACAGCAAGAGACCCAGTACTTC. Translated: CATSDTGQQETQYF.

J is TRBJ2-3 and V is TRBV19, with 10 bases identical to TRBD2. J was trimmed by 0 bases and V by 5 bases; bases with no gene match: 5. The length of the CDR3 is 16 residues. The germline CDR1 and CDR2 sequences are LNHDA and SQIVND (reference sequence). For the CDR3, the DNA is TGTGCCAGTAGTGGGTCGACTAGCGGGAGCACAGATACGCAGTATTTT. Encoded protein: CASSGSTSGSTDTQYF.

The chain couples TRBV4-3 to TRBJ2-1, with 13 bases identical to TRBD2. CDR3 length: 16 residues. The germline V gene encodes CDR1 LGHNA and CDR2 YSLEER. J was trimmed by 7 bases and V by 2 bases; bases with no gene match: 5. CDR3 protein: CASSQKLAGGPNEQFF. CDR3 DNA: TGCGCCAGCAGCCAAAAACTAGCGGGAGGGCCAAATGAGCAGTTCTTC.

A few counts support this clone. This rearrangement joins TRBV18 to TRBJ1-5; TRBD1 agrees at 11 bases. Germline lookup yields CDR1 KGHSH and CDR2 LQKENI. The CDR3 runs 16 residues. V shed 3 bases, J shed 3 bases, and the junction held 4 bases outside the gene matches. The CDR3 DNA reads as TGTGCCAGCTCACCGGGGACAGGGGGTACCAATCAGCCCCAGCATTTT. Its translation: CASSPGTGGTNQPQHF.

V gene TRBV3-1 (or the pseudogene TRBV3-2) combines with J gene TRBJ2-7; 7 bases fit TRBD2. Germline V gives CDR1 LGHDT, CDR2 YNNKEL (reference sequence). V shed 4 bases and J 6 bases; nucleotides not matched to a gene: 3. This CDR3 region has 12 residues. This CDR3 is CASSPTGGEQYF. The CDR3 DNA reads as TGTGCCAGCAGCCCAACGGGGGGCGAGCAGTACTTC.

The V gene is TRBV9, the J gene TRBJ2-2; 9 bases align to TRBD1. In germline, CDR1 is SGDLS, CDR2 YYNGEE. This CDR3 comprises 16 residues. V dropped 4 bases and J dropped 6; count of bases not matched to a gene: 10. The CDR3 sequence is CASSSRTGGLPGELFF. DNA for the CDR3: TGTGCCAGCAGCTCCCGTACAGGGGGCTTACCCGGGGAGCTGTTTTTT.

The rearrangement joins TRBV19 to TRBJ2-6; 7 nucleotides line up with TRBD1. Trimming took 0 bases from V and 1 from J; bases not matched to a gene: 3. Germline CDR1 is LNHDA and CDR2 is SQIVND (reference sequence). This CDR3 contains 17 residues. The CDR3 loop is CASSIDTGASGANVLTF. The CDR3 DNA sequence: TGTGCCAGTAGTATAGACACAGGGGCGTCTGGGGCCAACGTCCTGACTTTC.